Shown below are 7 T cell receptor beta chains from a single sample sequenced in a study of monozygotic twins with inflammatory bowel disease. One entry per CDR3 protein, without DNA, is what TCRdb gives after re-calling the 5' RACE reads. In total, the table holds about 330,000 distinct CDR3 sequences. Sample: blood. The receptor set was obtained from a human donor with ulcerative colitis or Crohn's disease, or a healthy co-twin of an affected twin (not recorded which).

The V gene is TRBV6-5, the J gene TRBJ2-1; no DNA is available, so the TRBD1 call from TCRdb remains unchecked. CDR3 size: 15 residues. Germline V gene data show CDR1 as MNHEY and CDR2 as SVGAGI. CDR3 amino acids: CASSYGQGSYNEQFF.

The CDR3 region is CASSLAPREAYEQYF. The chain has TRBV5-5 and TRBJ2-7; TCRdb reports TRBD2, a call that lacks DNA to check it against. The germline V gene encodes CDR1 SGHKS and CDR2 YYEKEE (reference sequence). The CDR3 sequence is 15 residues long.

CDR3 sequence: CASSEWGLDSNYGYTF. The chain links TRBV25-1 to TRBJ1-2; TCRdb's D call, TRBD1, is unchecked because there is no DNA. The length of the CDR3 is 16 residues. Per the germline V gene, CDR1 is MGHDK and CDR2 is SYGVNS.

The chain carries TRBV15 and TRBJ2-4; TCRdb's assignment of TRBD2 cannot be checked, as there is no DNA. The CDR3 is made up of 19 amino acids. Germline V gene sequence: CDR1 LNHNV, CDR2 YYDKDF (reference sequence). CDR3 region: CATMSGRAGGVVAKNIQYF. The full variable domain, rest sourced from reference TRBV15 and TRBJ2-4, is DAMVIQNPRYQVTQFGKPVTLSCSQTLNHNVMYWYQQKSSQAPKLLFHYYDKDFNNEADTPDNFQSRRPNTSFCFLDIRSPGLGDTAMYLCATMSGRAGGVVAKNIQYFGAGTRLSVL.

The rearrangement uses TRBV5-1 and TRBJ2-1; TCRdb indicates TRBD2, and absent DNA this call remains unverified. There are 17 residues in the CDR3. Germline CDR1 is SGHRS and CDR2 is YFSETQ. The CDR3 reads CASSLRTSGSAGNEQFF.

The chain uses TRBV18 and TRBJ1-4. Germline CDR1 is KGHSH and CDR2 is LQKENI. The CDR3 runs to 13 residues. The CDR3 protein is CASSPSQNEKLFF.

The V gene is TRBV6-4, the J gene TRBJ2-3; the D gene TCRdb calls, TRBD2, cannot be checked with no DNA. CDR1 is MRHNA and CDR2 is SNTAGT in the germline V gene. The CDR3 consists of 16 residues. The CDR3 loop reads CASSDSTSGDTDTQYF.